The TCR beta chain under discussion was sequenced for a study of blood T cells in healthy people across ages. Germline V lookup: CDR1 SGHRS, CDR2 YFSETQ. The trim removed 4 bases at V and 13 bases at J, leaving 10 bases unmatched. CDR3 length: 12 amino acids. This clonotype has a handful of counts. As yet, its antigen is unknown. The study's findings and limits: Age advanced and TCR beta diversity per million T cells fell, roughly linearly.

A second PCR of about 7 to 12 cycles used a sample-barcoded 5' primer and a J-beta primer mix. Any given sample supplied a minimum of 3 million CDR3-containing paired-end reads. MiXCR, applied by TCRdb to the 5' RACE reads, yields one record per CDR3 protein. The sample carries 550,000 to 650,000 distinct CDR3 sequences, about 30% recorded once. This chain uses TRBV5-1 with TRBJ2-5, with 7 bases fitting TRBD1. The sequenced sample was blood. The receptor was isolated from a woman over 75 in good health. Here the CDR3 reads CASSTTGNERYF. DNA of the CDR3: TGCGCCAGCAGCACGACAGGGAACGAGCGGTACTTC.